The clone carrying this T cell receptor beta chain has a single count. This sample is drawn from a study of T cell clones after liver transplantation. Looking at the study overall: TCRbeta sequencing after a pre-transplant mixed lymphocyte reaction identified graft-donor-reactive clones, later tracked in post-transplant blood. Third-party-reactive TCRbeta sequences from pre-transplant mixed lymphocyte reactions served as antigen-independent comparators.

Germline CDR1 is KGHSH and CDR2 is LQKENI. This CDR3 region has 14 residues. With 0 bases removed from V and 5 bases from J, the gap between germline ends came to 10 bases. Using immunoSEQ multiplex PCR, the repertoire was profiled, and TCRdb retains in-frame clones only, with some absent. The sample records more than 45,000 clones, about 73% being singletons. This TCR came from a human patient who received a liver transplant. Some T cells may have originated in the graft donor. The chain has TRBV18 and TRBJ2-5; D remains unclear. The sequencing here drew on CD4+ T cells from blood, taken at the approximately 15-month timepoint. The CDR3 protein is CASSPPSSSETQYF. CDR3 nucleotide sequence: TGTGCCAGCTCACCACCGAGTAGCTCGGAGACCCAGTACTTC.